A selection of T cell receptor beta chains follows, all from one sample in a study of identical twins. MiXCR, applied by TCRdb to the 5' RACE reads, yields one record per CDR3 protein. The top ten hold roughly 1.8% of the sample, which has approximately 690,000 distinct CDR3 sequences, over 5% seen once. Sequenced sample: naive T cells sorted from blood. The receptors were gathered from a man aged 18 to 29 in good health. The CDR3 runs from the conserved cysteine through the conserved F or W.

>TRBV29-1|TRBJ2-3
CSARKTPDHRTDTQYF
>TRBV6-4|TRBJ2-4
CASSDRSRDIKNIQYF
>TRBV27|TRBJ2-2
CASSPRRTGELFF
>TRBV7-6|TRBJ1-1
CASSLVANLGNTEAFF
>TRBV2|TRBJ2-3
CASSEGGPGDTQYF
>TRBV28|TRBJ2-4
CASRGVGPSREDIQYF
>TRBV20-1|TRBJ2-1
CSARDGGSGTSNEQFF
>TRBV27|TRBJ2-7
CASSPRGASGRMGYEQYF
>TRBV5-1|TRBJ2-7
CASSLVEENEQYF
>TRBV12-3/TRBV12-4|TRBJ1-1
CASSSGPPNTEAFF
>TRBV7-3|TRBJ2-2
CASASGGVINTGELFF
>TRBV20-1|TRBJ2-6
CSGTSGANVLTF
>TRBV30|TRBJ1-5
CACLTGEAGSNQPQHF
>TRBV5-1|TRBJ2-6
CASSPGGTRSSGANVLTF
>TRBV20-1|TRBJ2-2
CSARDQLAGGSGELFF
>TRBV10-3|TRBJ2-7
CAISELTISGYEQYF
>TRBV18|TRBJ2-1
CASSEADRGWYNEQFF
>TRBV24-1|TRBJ1-1
CATSTAGTEAFF
>TRBV5-1|TRBJ1-1
CASSSNPSTGTMNTEAFF
>TRBV5-1|TRBJ2-3
CASSLTGRPTDTQYF
>TRBV7-9|TRBJ1-3
CASSHGSGNTIYF
>TRBV6-1|TRBJ2-1
CASRREGGNEQFF
>TRBV29-1|TRBJ2-2
CSSRTGTNTGELFF
>TRBV29-1|TRBJ2-7
CSVYGTGSEQYF
>TRBV4-3|TRBJ2-7
CASSQGRREAAYEQYF
>TRBV11-3|TRBJ2-1
CASSPPSVFKRYNEQFF
>TRBV21-1|TRBJ2-5
CASSKRVAEGETQYF
>TRBV7-9|TRBJ2-3
CASSLRGLVTDTQYF
>TRBV12-3/TRBV12-4|TRBJ1-2
CASSLDGGRSSNYGYTF
>TRBV4-3|TRBJ2-3
CASSQEYPAGRTDTQYF
>TRBV7-9|TRBJ2-3
CASTGVTDTQYF
>TRBV10-2|TRBJ2-7
CASSAGPNYEQYF
>TRBV29-1|TRBJ1-1
CSVPHTGGTEAFF
>TRBV7-9|TRBJ2-5
CASSEKPETQYF
>TRBV11-1|TRBJ2-2
CASSLTIGRELNTGELFF
>TRBV7-2|TRBJ1-1
CASSLGGRGRTEAFF
>TRBV7-3|TRBJ2-1
CASSLRIGEQFF
>TRBV7-2|TRBJ2-5
CASSLGRDKTQYF
>TRBV6-5|TRBJ2-2
CASSLAEGAGELFF
>TRBV27|TRBJ2-7
CASRTSGFWYEQYF
>TRBV5-1|TRBJ1-2
CASSPGDPNYGYTF
>TRBV29-1|TRBJ2-7
CSVDRAGTYEQYF
>TRBV29-1|TRBJ2-7
CSVEGVLGSYEQYF
>TRBV5-1|TRBJ2-4
CASSSGLAGEERFGNIQYF
>TRBV12-3/TRBV12-4|TRBJ2-1
CASSLHEQFF
>TRBV12-3/TRBV12-4|TRBJ2-3
CASRQTGADTQYF
>TRBV28|TRBJ2-3
CASSSLPRKGGVFTDTQYF
>TRBV5-1|TRBJ2-2
CASSLTSGRPNTGELFF
>TRBV7-2|TRBJ2-1
CASSLWGGGYDEQFF
>TRBV7-9|TRBJ2-1
CASVPAKQFF
>TRBV29-1|TRBJ2-7
CSVERAHEQYF
>TRBV4-2|TRBJ2-3
CASSHEGGRPQADTQYF
>TRBV28|TRBJ1-4
CASSFKEWLIHEKLFF
>TRBV15|TRBJ2-1
CATSRDDDNEQFF
>TRBV29-1|TRBJ2-7
CSVEGPGGYEQYF
>TRBV24-1|TRBJ2-2
CATSHGLKNTGELFF
>TRBV20-1|TRBJ2-6
CSARVGAPASGANVLTF
>TRBV12-3/TRBV12-4|TRBJ1-1
CASSPQPGPVNTEAFF
>TRBV28|TRBJ2-1
CASSLLRATSGNEQFF